The 22 T cell receptor beta chains below come from one sample, sequenced in a study of a mutant IDH1 vaccine in newly diagnosed glioma. Assay: immunoSEQ multiplex PCR; the TCRdb copy retains only in-frame clones and omits some. Counted here are tens of thousands of clones, 85% to 95% occurring once; the ten biggest clones make up 1.2%. Time point meaning: baseline, week 1 (first vaccination visit). Treatment specified: pre-vaccination baseline after standard-of-care therapy. Sequences were derived from PBMCs, sampled from a glioma patient treated with radiotherapy, temozolomide or both. These receptors were collected from a middle-aged man with glioma.

This chain joins TRBV29-1 and TRBJ2-3; 8 bases match TRBD1. V lost 1 base to trimming and J lost 4 bases; unmatched junction nucleotides: 7. The CDR3 contains 15 residues. CDR1 is SQVTM, CDR2 ANQGSEA, per germline. Here the CDR3 reads CSVEGGQGRPDTQYF. CDR3 in DNA: TGCAGCGTTGAAGGAGGACAGGGAAGACCAGATACGCAGTATTTT.

This clone was seen a few times. CDR3 region: CASSYGQERGYEQYF. DNA for the CDR3: TGTGCCAGCAGCTACGGACAGGAACGCGGCTACGAGCAGTACTTC. V is TRBV7-2 and J is TRBJ2-7, with TRBD1 matching over 7 bases. V gave up 4 bases and J gave up 3 bases; unmatched junction bases: 9. This CDR3 spans 15 amino acids. Germline V gives CDR1 SGHTA, CDR2 FQGNSA.

This chain uses TRBV7-2 with TRBJ1-5, with unresolved D. Germline lookup yields CDR1 SGHTA and CDR2 FQGNSA. The germline V and J ends were trimmed by 2 bases and 0 bases, with 8 bases remaining between them. CDR3 length: 15 amino acids. In nucleotides, the CDR3 is TGTGCCAGCAGCTTATTCAGAGGTAGCAATCAGCCCCAGCATTTT. It yields the protein CASSLFRGSNQPQHF.

The chain's CDR3 is CASSPKDTQYF. CDR3 coding DNA: TGTGCCAGCAGTCCGAAAGATACGCAGTATTTT. The V call is TRBV6-1, the J call TRBJ2-3; D gene unclear. Germline V gene sequence: CDR1 MNHNS, CDR2 SASEGT. V lost 5 bases and J lost 5, with 5 bases in between. The CDR3 contains 11 residues.

The CDR3 loop reads CAISASGGRQPQHF. DNA of the CDR3: TGTGCCATCAGTGCCTCAGGGGGCCGGCAGCCCCAGCATTTT. The rearrangement uses TRBV10-3 and TRBJ1-5; 8 bases line up with TRBD1. Germline CDR1 ENHRY, CDR2 SYGVKD. The CDR3 is 14 amino acids. V lost 4 bases to trimming and J lost 7 bases; unmatched junction nucleotides: 6.

The CDR3 region has the DNA TGTGCCAGTAGTATAGAACGAACCCCCTACAATGAGCAGTTCTTC. The encoded protein is CASSIERTPYNEQFF. The V and J genes are TRBV19 and TRBJ2-1; D gene uncertain. The CDR3 length is 15 residues. V dropped 0 bases and J dropped 2 bases, with 8 bases sitting between them. Germline CDR1 and CDR2: LNHDA and SQIVND (reference sequence).

V and J are TRBV5-6 and TRBJ2-1, with D perhaps given as TRBD1 or TRBD2 (5 bases each). The germline V gene encodes CDR1 SGHDT and CDR2 YYEEEE. Trimming pared 0 bases from V and 6 bases from J, leaving 10 bases between. This CDR3 comprises 14 residues. CDR3 bases: TGTGCCAGCAGCTTGGCCGAGGGGCCCAATGAGCAGTTCTTC. Its protein product is CASSLAEGPNEQFF.

The J gene is TRBJ2-7, the V gene TRBV11-2; 11 nucleotides agree with TRBD2. After removal of 5 bases from V and 3 bases from J, the junction contained 6 bases not matched to a gene. The CDR3 covers 15 residues. Germline CDR1 SGHAT, CDR2 FQNNGV. The CDR3 loop reads CASSLTSGKIYEQYF. The CDR3 DNA follows: TGTGCCAGCAGCCTGACTAGCGGGAAAATCTACGAGCAGTACTTC.

The V call is TRBV5-5, the J call TRBJ1-5; 7 bases align to TRBD1. The CDR3 extends over 17 amino acids. V was clipped by 3 bases and J by 3 bases; unmatched bases: 12. Germline V gene sequence: CDR1 SGHKS, CDR2 YYEKEE (reference sequence). The CDR3 is CASSYHRTGAINQPQHF. DNA for the CDR3: TGTGCCAGCAGCTACCACCGGACAGGAGCTATCAATCAGCCCCAGCATTTT.

The chain combines TRBV28 with TRBJ1-2, with D possibly TRBD1 on 5 matching bases. The CDR3 spans 14 residues. CDR1 is MDHEN and CDR2 is SYDVKM in the germline V gene. V was shortened by 7 bases and J by 2 bases, with 14 bases between the two germline ends. CDR3 sequence reads: CASNSRGENYGYTF. The CDR3 nucleotides read TGTGCCAGCAATTCTCGGGGGGAAAACTATGGCTACACCTTC.

The CDR3 spells CAWSKADQNTEAFF. As DNA, the CDR3 is TGTGCCTGGAGTAAAGCAGACCAGAACACTGAAGCTTTCTTT. The chain is built from TRBV30 and TRBJ1-1; D gene unclear. The length of the CDR3 is 14 residues. The ends were cut back, 2 bases at V and 1 base at J, with 11 bases in the middle. Germline V gene sequence: CDR1 GTSNPN, CDR2 SVGIG (reference sequence).

The chain uses TRBV6-1 and TRBJ1-5; D unresolved. The germline V gene has CDR1 MNHNS and CDR2 SASEGT. Trimming cost V 5 bases and J 1 base, with 6 bases left between them. This CDR3 region has 13 residues. CDR3 residues: CASSSQSNQPQHF. CDR3 nucleotides: TGTGCCAGCAGTTCCCAGAGCAATCAGCCCCAGCATTTT.

The V and J genes are TRBV6-5 and TRBJ2-1; TRBD2 might be the D (5 bases). The CDR3 is 13 amino acids. V shed 2 bases and J shed 10 bases, with 12 bases lying between them. Germline CDR1 is MNHEY and CDR2 is SVGAGI. As DNA, the CDR3 is TGTGCCAGCAGTTACGCCGAGGGTACGGAGCAGTTCTTC. Translating it yields CASSYAEGTEQFF.

V gene TRBV12-1 combines with J gene TRBJ2-3; the table's D call, TRBD2, was not checked against the DNA. TRBV12-1 is labeled a pseudogene. The CDR3 contains 14 residues. The DNA of the CDR3 is TGTGCCAGCAACCCCCGGGGAAGCACAGATACGCAGTATTTT. This translates into CASNPRGSTDTQYF.

The chain employs TRBV30 and TRBJ2-5; D unresolved. The CDR3 sequence is 13 residues long. V was shortened by 0 bases and J by 4 bases, with 9 bases between the two germline ends. The V gene's germline CDR1 is GTSNPN and CDR2 SVGIG (reference sequence). The CDR3 region has the DNA TGTGCCTGGAGTGTAGGTCCTGGAGAGACCCAGTACTTC. This gives the protein CAWSVGPGETQYF.

V gene TRBV9 combines with J gene TRBJ2-7, with TRBD2 matching over 9 bases. The CDR3 extends over 16 amino acids. Germline trimming cut 0 bases from V and 5 bases from J; bases unmatched to any gene: 9. The germline gives CDR1 SGDLS, CDR2 YYNGEE. The DNA of the CDR3 is TGTGCCAGCAGCGTAGGGGTTAGCGGGAGTGGCCACGAGCAGTACTTC. Protein product: CASSVGVSGSGHEQYF.

V is TRBV30 and J is TRBJ2-7; TRBD1 matches 9 bases. V lost 0 bases, J lost 0 bases, and 0 bases stayed unmatched. In germline, CDR1 is GTSNPN, CDR2 SVGIG (reference sequence). This CDR3 is built from 14 residues. CDR3 DNA: TGTGCCTGGAGTGTGGGACAGGGCTCCTACGAGCAGTACTTC. It specifies CAWSVGQGSYEQYF. Supplemented by reference TRBV30 and TRBJ2-7, the full variable domain reads SQTIHQWPATLVQPVGSPLSLECTVEGTSNPNLYWYRQAAGRGLQLLFYSVGIGQISSEVPQNLSASRPQDRQFILSSKKLLLSDSGFYLCAWSVGQGSYEQYFGPGTRLTVT.

The chain carries TRBV29-1 and TRBJ2-2; 7 bases are a match to TRBD1. There are 16 residues in the CDR3. Germline V gene lookup returns CDR1 SQVTM and CDR2 ANQGSEA. V dropped 4 bases and J dropped 5; count of bases not matched to a gene: 13. In nucleotides, the CDR3 is TGCAGCGTTGTCTCAGGTGGGACAGAGAGTACCGGGGAGCTGTTTTTT. It translates to CSVVSGGTESTGELFF.

This clone appeared once. This chain connects TRBV6-5 to TRBJ2-2; 7 bases fit TRBD1. The trim removed 8 bases at V and 2 bases at J, leaving 5 bases unmatched. This CDR3 is 14 amino acids long. From germline, CDR1 is MNHEY and CDR2 SVGAGI. The CDR3 DNA reads as TGTGCCAGCCGGGGACAGCTCAACACCGGGGAGCTGTTTTTT. Translated: CASRGQLNTGELFF.

The V gene is TRBV9, the J gene TRBJ1-4; 10 nucleotides align to TRBD1. The CDR3 has 14 residues. V shed 7 bases, J shed 7 bases, and the junction held 7 bases outside the gene matches. Germline values: CDR1 SGDLS, CDR2 YYNGEE. The CDR3 DNA sequence: TGTGCCAGCGGATCCGGGACAGGGGCTGAAAAACTGTTTTTT. It specifies CASGSGTGAEKLFF.

This clone was counted a single time. This chain links TRBV6-4 with TRBJ2-1; TRBD2 might be the D (6 bases). The germline gives CDR1 MRHNA, CDR2 SNTAGT. The CDR3 is 14 residues long. The germline V and J ends were trimmed by 4 bases and 6 bases, with 13 bases remaining between them. The CDR3 is CASSGDPGSNEQFF. Written as DNA, the CDR3 is TGTGCCAGCAGTGGGGACCCCGGGAGCAATGAGCAGTTCTTC.

The V gene is TRBV7-9, the J gene TRBJ1-2; unclear D gene. Trimming left V 1 base short and J 7 bases short, with 7 bases between. Germline values: CDR1 SEHNR, CDR2 FQNEAQ (reference sequence). There are 12 residues in the CDR3. The CDR3 DNA reads as TGTGCCAGCAGCTTAGAGGAACTTGGCTACACCTTC. It specifies CASSLEELGYTF.